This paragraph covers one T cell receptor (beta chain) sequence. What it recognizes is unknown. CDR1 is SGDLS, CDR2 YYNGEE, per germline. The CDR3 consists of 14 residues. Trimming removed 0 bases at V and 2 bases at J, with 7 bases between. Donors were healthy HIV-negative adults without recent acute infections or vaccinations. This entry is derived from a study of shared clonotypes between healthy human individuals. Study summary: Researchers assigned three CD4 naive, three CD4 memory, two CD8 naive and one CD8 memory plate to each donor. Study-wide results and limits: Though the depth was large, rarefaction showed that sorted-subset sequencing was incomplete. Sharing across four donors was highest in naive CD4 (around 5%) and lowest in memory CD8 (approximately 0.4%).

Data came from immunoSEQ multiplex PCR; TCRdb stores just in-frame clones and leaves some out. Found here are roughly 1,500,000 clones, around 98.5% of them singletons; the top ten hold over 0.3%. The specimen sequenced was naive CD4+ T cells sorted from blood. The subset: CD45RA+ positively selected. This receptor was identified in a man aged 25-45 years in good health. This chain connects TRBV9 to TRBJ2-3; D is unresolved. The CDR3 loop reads CASSVATHTDTQYF. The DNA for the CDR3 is TGTGCCAGCAGCGTAGCAACCCACACAGATACGCAGTATTTT.